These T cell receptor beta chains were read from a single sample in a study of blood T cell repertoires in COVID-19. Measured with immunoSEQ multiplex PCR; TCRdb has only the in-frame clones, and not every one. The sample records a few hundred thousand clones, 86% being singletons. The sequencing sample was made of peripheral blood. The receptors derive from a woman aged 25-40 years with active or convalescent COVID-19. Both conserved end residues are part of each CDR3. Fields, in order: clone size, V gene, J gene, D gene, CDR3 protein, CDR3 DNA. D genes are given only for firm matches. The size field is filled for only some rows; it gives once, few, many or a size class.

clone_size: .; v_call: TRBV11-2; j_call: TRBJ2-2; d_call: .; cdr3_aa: CASSLRTANTGELFF; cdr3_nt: TGTGCCAGCAGCTTAAGAACAGCAAACACCGGGGAGCTGTTTTTT
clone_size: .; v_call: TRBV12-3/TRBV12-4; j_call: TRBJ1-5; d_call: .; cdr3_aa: CASSLPGGQPQHF; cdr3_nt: TGTGCCAGCAGTTTACCCGGGGGTCAGCCCCAGCATTTT
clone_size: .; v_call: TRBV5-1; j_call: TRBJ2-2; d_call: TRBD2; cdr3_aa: CASSSLTSGGANTGELFF; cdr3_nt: TGCGCCAGCAGCTCTCTGACTAGCGGGGGGGCGAACACCGGGGAGCTGTTTTTT
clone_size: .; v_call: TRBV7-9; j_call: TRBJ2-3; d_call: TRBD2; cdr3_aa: CASSPGLATDTQYF; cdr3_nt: TGTGCCAGCAGCCCAGGACTAGCCACAGATACGCAGTATTTT
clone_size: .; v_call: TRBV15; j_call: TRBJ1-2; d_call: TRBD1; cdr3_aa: CATSSVTAGGSYGYTF; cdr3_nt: TGTGCCACCAGCAGCGTCACCGCAGGGGGCAGCTATGGCTACACCTTC
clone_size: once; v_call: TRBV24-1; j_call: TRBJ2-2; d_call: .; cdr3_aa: CATSDASRGIGTGELFF; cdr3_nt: TGTGCCACCAGTGATGCCAGCAGGGGAATTGGGACCGGGGAGCTGTTTTTT
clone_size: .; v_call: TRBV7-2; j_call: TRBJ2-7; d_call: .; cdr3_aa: CASSDSGPYEQYF; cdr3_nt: TGTGCCAGCAGCGACAGTGGGCCCTACGAGCAGTACTTC
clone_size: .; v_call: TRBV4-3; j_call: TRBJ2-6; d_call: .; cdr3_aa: CASSQDSGFGANVLTF; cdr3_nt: TGCGCCAGCAGCCAAGATTCGGGGTTTGGGGCCAACGTCCTGACTTTC
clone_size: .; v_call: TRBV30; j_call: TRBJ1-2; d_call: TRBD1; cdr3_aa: CAWSVRRQGGHTF; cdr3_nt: TGTGCCTGGAGTGTACGGAGACAGGGAGGTCACACCTTC
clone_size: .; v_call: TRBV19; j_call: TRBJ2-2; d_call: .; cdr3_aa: CASSIQGNGELFF; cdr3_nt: TGTGCCAGTAGTATACAGGGAAACGGGGAGCTGTTTTTT
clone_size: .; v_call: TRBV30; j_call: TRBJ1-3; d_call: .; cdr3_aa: CACGGGAGNTIYF; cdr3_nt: TGTGCCTGCGGGGGTGGGGCTGGAAACACCATATATTTT